The 16 T cell receptor beta chains reported below all come from one sample, sequenced in a study of CD8+CD57+ T cells in acquired aplastic anemia (dated by TCRdb to between 2017 and 2018). The run used an Illumina HiSeq 2000. Profiling of TCR beta VDJ combinations and CDR3 sequences used genomic DNA as the template. Using fastp trimming at Q25 and MiXCR clonotype assembly, TCRdb reanalyzed the public sequencing data and kept in-frame beta chains. A single entry per CDR3 protein holds the most common genes and DNA from its merged rows. In this sample the table shows 250,000 to 350,000 distinct CDR3 sequences, approximately 60% of which occur a single time. 1.3% of the sample goes to the ten largest clones. The patients picked for sequencing were ones in whom flow cytometry had shown an expansion of CD8+CD57+ cells. Sequenced material: sorted CD4+, CD8+, or CD8+CD57+ T cells (not recorded which) from PBMCs. These receptors were obtained from a human donor with aplastic anemia.

The chain joins TRBV7-8 to TRBJ2-1; TRBD1 matches 11 bases. CDR3 length equals 15 residues. Trimming took 9 bases from V and 4 from J; bases not matched to a gene: 8. The germline CDR1 and CDR2 sequences are SGHVS and FQNEAQ. The CDR3 loop reads CASSPGQGVYNEQFF. DNA for the CDR3: TGTGCCAGTTCCCCGGGACAGGGGGTGTACAATGAGCAGTTCTTC.

On this clonotype itself: At one of its ends the junction is not consistent with the germline gene, which may arise from a read error. V is TRBV2 and J is TRBJ2-7; TRBD2 is a possible D gene (5 bases). In germline, CDR1 is SNHLY, CDR2 FYNNEI. This CDR3 has 11 amino acids. CDR3 residues: CASSDYNERFF. The CDR3 DNA sequence: TGTGCCAGCAGTGACTACAATGAGCGGTTCTTC.

The chain has TRBV29-1 and TRBJ2-1, with 11 bases lining up with TRBD2. The CDR3 length is 17 residues. Germline V gene lookup returns CDR1 SQVTM and CDR2 ANQGSEA. V lost 6 bases, J lost 4 bases, and 14 bases stayed unmatched. DNA for the CDR3: TGCAGCGTCAGTGGGGGGGCTCTAGCGGGGGGTTACAATGAGCAGTTCTTC. Its protein is CSVSGGALAGGYNEQFF.

The rearrangement links TRBV5-1 to TRBJ2-7; 12 bases match TRBD2. This CDR3 region has 15 residues. V trimming: 4 bases; J trimming: 6 bases; junction bases outside the gene matches: 8. CDR1 and CDR2 (germline): SGHRS, YFSETQ. CDR3 in amino acids: CASSPLAGGPSEQYF. In nucleotides, the CDR3 is TGCGCCAGCAGCCCCCTAGCGGGAGGGCCCTCCGAGCAGTACTTC.

Only a few counts were recorded for this clonotype. The chain combines TRBV6-5 with TRBJ2-7; no firm D call. Trimming removed 6 bases at V and 3 bases at J, with 9 bases between. The CDR3 extends over 12 amino acids. Germline values: CDR1 MNHEY, CDR2 SVGAGI. In DNA, the CDR3 is TGTGCCAGCAGGCGGAGCGTCTACGAGCAGTACTTC. Translated: CASRRSVYEQYF.

There are many counts of this clonotype. This chain uses TRBV7-8 with TRBJ2-1, with 13 positions matching TRBD2. Looked up from germline, CDR1 is SGHVS and CDR2 is FQNEAQ. V lost 5 bases and J lost 6; bases outside the gene matches: 7. The CDR3 contains 16 residues. The CDR3 DNA sequence: TGTGCCAGCAGCCGGACTAGCGGGAGTCCCCCCAATGAGCAGTTCTTC. Protein sequence: CASSRTSGSPPNEQFF.

As concerns this clonotype: This CDR3 fails to terminate in the conserved phenylalanine or tryptophan, so it likely reflects a read error. The V and J genes are TRBV24-1 and TRBJ2-2, with 11 nucleotides matching TRBD1. Trimming cost V 5 bases and J 3 bases; bases outside gene matches: 13. CDR3 length: 19 amino acids. The germline V gene has CDR1 KGHDR and CDR2 SFDVKD. The CDR3 here is CATSGSRTGGVTDTGELFL. DNA of the CDR3: TGTGCCACCAGTGGTTCCCGGACAGGGGGCGTCACGGACACCGGGGAGCTGTTTCTT.

This clonotype was detected only a few times. The chain has TRBV7-3 and TRBJ1-1, with D possibly being TRBD1 (5 bases). Deletions cut 5 bases from V and 3 bases from J, with 13 bases between. The germline gives CDR1 SGHTA, CDR2 FQGTGA. This CDR3 spans 14 amino acids. The DNA for the CDR3 is TGTGCCAGCAGCCCGGGGGGGTTTGACACTGAAGCTTTCTTT. Its protein product is CASSPGGFDTEAFF.

This chain joins TRBV2 and TRBJ2-1; 15 bases are shared with TRBD2. The CDR3 is 18 amino acids. V lost 5 bases and J lost 8; bases outside the gene matches: 13. The germline V gene has CDR1 SNHLY and CDR2 FYNNEI. The CDR3 sequence is CASSTWTSGRAGGDEQFF. CDR3 DNA sequence: TGTGCCAGCAGTACCTGGACTAGCGGGAGGGCCGGTGGGGATGAGCAGTTCTTC.

The sample holds a few counts of this clonotype. The rearrangement joins TRBV6-1 to TRBJ1-4; D not certain. The germline gives CDR1 MNHNS, CDR2 SASEGT. This CDR3 is 16 amino acids long. The V gene lost 6 bases and the J gene lost 0 bases, with 14 bases spanning the gap. CDR3 sequence (DNA): TGTGCCAGCAGACCCGGACCCCTTGCAACTAATGAAAAACTGTTTTTT. It yields the protein CASRPGPLATNEKLFF.

The chain is built from TRBV9 and TRBJ2-7, with D perhaps assigned TRBD1 or TRBD2 (5 bases each). CDR3 length equals 16 residues. Germline V CDR1 and CDR2: SGDLS, YYNGEE. Trimming pared 0 bases from V and 2 bases from J, leaving 15 bases between. Written as DNA, the CDR3 is TGTGCCAGCAGCGTAGGCAGAGGGCAGGGCGCCTACGAGCAGTACTTC. This encodes CASSVGRGQGAYEQYF.

The chain links TRBV7-2 to TRBJ2-3; the D call may be TRBD1 or TRBD2 (5 bases each). The CDR3 contains 14 residues. Trimming pared 3 bases from V and 3 bases from J, leaving 10 bases between. Germline loops: CDR1 SGHTA, CDR2 FQGNSA. The CDR3 is CASSFGGFTDTQYF. In DNA, the CDR3 is TGTGCCAGCAGCTTTGGGGGTTTTACAGATACGCAGTATTTT. Full variable domain (rest looked up from reference TRBV7-2 and TRBJ2-3): GAGVSQSPSNKVTEKGKDVELRCDPISGHTALYWYRQSLGQGLEFLIYFQGNSAPDKSGLPSDRFSAERTGGSVSTLTIQRTQQEDSAVYLCASSFGGFTDTQYFGPGTRLTVL.

A few counts support this clonotype. V and J are TRBV7-6 and TRBJ2-7; D is uncertain. Germline V gene sequence: CDR1 SGHVS, CDR2 FNYEAQ. Between the trimmed V and J ends, which lost 4 bases and 0 bases, there was a span of 13 bases. CDR3 length: 15 residues. CDR3 nucleotides: TGTGCCAGCAGCTCAGAGTGGCAGGACTCCTACGAGCAGTACTTC. It translates to CASSSEWQDSYEQYF.

The chain uses TRBV7-9 and TRBJ2-3; D remains unclear. The CDR3 covers 11 residues. Germline lookup yields CDR1 SEHNR and CDR2 FQNEAQ (reference sequence). Trimming cost V 5 bases and J 8 bases, with 8 bases left between them. As DNA, the CDR3 is TGTGCCAGCAGCAGAGCGAGTACGCAGTATTTT. It translates to CASSRASTQYF.

This chain links TRBV7-8 with TRBJ2-7; 8 positions match TRBD1. CDR1 SGHVS and CDR2 FQNEAQ come from the germline V gene. J gave up 2 bases and V 2 bases, and 5 bases lay outside the gene matches. The CDR3 totals 15 residues. The CDR3 region is CASSLRDRITYEQYF. The CDR3 region has the DNA TGTGCCAGCAGCTTAAGGGACAGGATCACCTACGAGCAGTACTTC.

The V and J genes are TRBV19 and TRBJ1-1; D might be TRBD1 (6 bases). Trimming left V 4 bases short and J 1 base short, with 16 bases between. The germline gives CDR1 LNHDA, CDR2 SQIVND (reference sequence). This CDR3 is 16 amino acids long. The CDR3 coding sequence is TGTGCCAGTAGTAAACCGGGACATCGAAAGAACACTGAAGCTTTCTTT. Translating it yields CASSKPGHRKNTEAFF.